The 7 T cell receptor beta chains in this list originate from one sample, sequenced in a study of OX40 agonist ivuxolimab in advanced cancers. The library came from the immunoSEQ multiplex PCR assay. TCRdb took over this immuneACCESS table, retaining in-frame rearrangements with V and J assigned. Such tables are incomplete; in checked studies, under half of the missing clones stem from an unresolved V gene, and the remainder is unexplained. Across this sample there are approximately 50,000 clones, with around 90% seen only once. 0.6% to 0.7% of the sample is in the top ten clones. This material consisted of CD4+ or CD8+ T cells sorted from blood, taken in a trial of the OX40 agonist ivuxolimab. These receptors were obtained from an adult with an advanced solid tumor such as melanoma, head and neck, liver or kidney cancer.

The chain employs TRBV6-1 and TRBJ2-1; D is uncertain. Germline CDR1 MNHNS, CDR2 SASEGT. The germline V and J ends were trimmed by 3 bases and 9 bases, with 6 bases remaining between them. This CDR3 has 11 amino acids. This chain's CDR3 is CASSDPGEQFF. The CDR3 bases are TGTGCCAGCAGTGACCCCGGTGAGCAGTTCTTC.

The CDR3 spells CASSLAGRVGEQYF. CDR3 nucleotides: TGTGCCAGCAGCTTGGCCGGCAGGGTGGGCGAGCAGTACTTC. The rearrangement links TRBV5-4 to TRBJ2-7; possibly TRBD1 for D (5 bases). V was trimmed by 0 bases and J by 6 bases, leaving 13 bases between them. Germline V gene lookup returns CDR1 SGHNT and CDR2 YYREEE (reference sequence). CDR3 length equals 14 residues.

The chain employs TRBV18 and TRBJ2-2, with TRBD1 identical over 7 bases. The trim removed 4 bases at V and 9 bases at J, leaving 8 bases unmatched. The CDR3 covers 14 residues. CDR1 is KGHSH, CDR2 LQKENI, per germline. The CDR3 is CASSQPGQHRELFF. The CDR3 nucleotides are TGTGCCAGCTCACAACCGGGACAGCACCGGGAGCTGTTTTTT. The full variable domain, with the rest looked up from reference TRBV18 and TRBJ2-2, is NAGVMQNPRHLVRRRGQEARLRCSPMKGHSHVYWYRQLPEEGLKFMVYLQKENIIDESGMPKERFSAEFPKEGPSILRIQQVVRGDSAAYFCASSQPGQHRELFFGEGSRLTVL.

This chain joins TRBV19 and TRBJ1-1; D is possibly TRBD1 (6 bases). The CDR3 is 17 residues long. Germline V gene lookup returns CDR1 LNHDA and CDR2 SQIVND (reference sequence). Trimming shortened V by 6 bases and J by 4 bases, and 24 bases separated the two germline ends. The CDR3: CASSVGGLGFLGTEAFF. CDR3 in DNA: TGTGCCAGTAGCGTGGGGGGCCTTGGATTCTTAGGCACTGAAGCTTTCTTT. Drawing the rest from reference TRBV19 and TRBJ1-1, the complete variable domain is DGGITQSPKYLFRKEGQNVTLSCEQNLNHDAMYWYRQDPGQGLRLIYYSQIVNDFQKGDIAEGYSVSREKKESFPLTVTSAQKNPTAFYLCASSVGGLGFLGTEAFFGQGTRLTVV.

This rearrangement joins TRBV18 to TRBJ2-5, with unresolved D. This CDR3 comprises 13 residues. From germline, CDR1 is KGHSH and CDR2 LQKENI. Trimming shortened V by 6 bases and J by 0 bases, and 8 bases separated the two germline ends. CDR3 loop: CASSLTYQETQYF. The DNA for the CDR3 is TGTGCCAGCTCCCTTACGTACCAAGAGACCCAGTACTTC.

J is TRBJ2-7 and V is TRBV4-1; D is undetermined. The CDR3 is 15 amino acids. The V end was cut by 8 bases, the J end by 6 bases, with 23 bases between. The germline V gene encodes CDR1 MGHRA and CDR2 YSYEKL. This CDR3 is CASPREGPFPFEQYF. The CDR3 nucleotides are TGCGCCAGCCCCAGAGAAGGGCCTTTCCCCTTCGAGCAGTACTTC.

The gene calls are TRBV28 and TRBJ2-5; D not certain. The germline V gene encodes CDR1 MDHEN and CDR2 SYDVKM. V lost 6 bases to trimming and J lost 2 bases, with 1 base between them. The CDR3 is made up of 10 amino acids. Written as DNA, the CDR3 is TGTGCCAGCAGGCAAGAGACCCAGTACTTC. Protein: CASRQETQYF.